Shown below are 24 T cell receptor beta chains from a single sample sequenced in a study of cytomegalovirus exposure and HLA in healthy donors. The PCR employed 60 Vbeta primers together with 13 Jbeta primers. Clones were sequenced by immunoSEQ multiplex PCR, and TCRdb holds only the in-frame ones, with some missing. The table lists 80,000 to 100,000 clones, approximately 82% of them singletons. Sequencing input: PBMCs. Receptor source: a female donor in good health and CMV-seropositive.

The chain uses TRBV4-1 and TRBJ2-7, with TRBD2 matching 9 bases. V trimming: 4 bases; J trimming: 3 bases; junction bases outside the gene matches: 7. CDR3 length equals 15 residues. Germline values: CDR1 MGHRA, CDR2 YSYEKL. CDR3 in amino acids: CASSPPSGALYEQYF. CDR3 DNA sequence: TGCGCCAGCAGCCCACCTAGCGGGGCTCTCTACGAGCAGTACTTC.

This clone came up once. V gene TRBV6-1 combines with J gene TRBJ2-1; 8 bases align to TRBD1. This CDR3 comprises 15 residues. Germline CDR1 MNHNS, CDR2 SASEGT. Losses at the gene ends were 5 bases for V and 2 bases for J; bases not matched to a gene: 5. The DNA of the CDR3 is TGTGCCAGCAGTCATACGACAGGGGCCTACAATGAGCAGTTCTTC. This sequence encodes CASSHTTGAYNEQFF.

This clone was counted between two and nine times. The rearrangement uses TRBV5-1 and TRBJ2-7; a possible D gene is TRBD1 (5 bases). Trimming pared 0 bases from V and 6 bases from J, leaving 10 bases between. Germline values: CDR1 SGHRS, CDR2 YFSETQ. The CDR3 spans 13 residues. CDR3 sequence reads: CASSLAQRGEQYF. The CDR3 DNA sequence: TGCGCCAGCAGCTTGGCGCAAAGGGGCGAGCAGTACTTC.

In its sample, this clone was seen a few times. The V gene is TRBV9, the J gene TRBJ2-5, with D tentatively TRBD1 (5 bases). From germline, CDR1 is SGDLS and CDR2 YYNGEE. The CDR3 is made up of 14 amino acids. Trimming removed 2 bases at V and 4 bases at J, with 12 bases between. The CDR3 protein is CASSVSGFSETQYF. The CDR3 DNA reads TGTGCCAGCAGCGTCTCAGGGTTCTCAGAGACCCAGTACTTC.

CDR3 residues: CASSPVGANVLTF. CDR3 in DNA: TGTGCCAGCAGCCCGGTGGGGGCCAACGTCCTGACTTTC. The rearrangement joins TRBV7-9 to TRBJ2-6, with D unclear. The germline gives CDR1 SEHNR, CDR2 FQNEAQ (reference sequence). This CDR3 comprises 13 residues. The V gene lost 5 bases and the J gene lost 4 bases, with 6 bases spanning the gap.

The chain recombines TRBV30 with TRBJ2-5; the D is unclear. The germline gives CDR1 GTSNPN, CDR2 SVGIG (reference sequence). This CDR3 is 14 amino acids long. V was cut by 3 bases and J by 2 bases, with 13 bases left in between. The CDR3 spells CAWSVVSRQETQYF. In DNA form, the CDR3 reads TGTGCCTGGAGCGTTGTGTCCAGGCAAGAGACCCAGTACTTC.

CDR3 DNA sequence: TGTGCCAGCAGTGCCCTAGCGGGAGCCTCCTACAATGAGCAGTTCTTC. Amino acids: CASSALAGASYNEQFF. The rearrangement joins TRBV9 to TRBJ2-1, with 10 bases matching TRBD2. Germline V gene data show CDR1 as SGDLS and CDR2 as YYNGEE. The CDR3 runs 16 residues. V was pared by 5 bases and J by 0 bases, with 5 bases of the junction left unmatched.

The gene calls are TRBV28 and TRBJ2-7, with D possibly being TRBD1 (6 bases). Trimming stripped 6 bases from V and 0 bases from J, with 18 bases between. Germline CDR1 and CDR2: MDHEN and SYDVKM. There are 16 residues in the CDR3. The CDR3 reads CASRNYRAAYSYEQYF. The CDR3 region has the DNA TGTGCCAGCAGGAATTACAGGGCTGCCTACTCCTACGAGCAGTACTTC.

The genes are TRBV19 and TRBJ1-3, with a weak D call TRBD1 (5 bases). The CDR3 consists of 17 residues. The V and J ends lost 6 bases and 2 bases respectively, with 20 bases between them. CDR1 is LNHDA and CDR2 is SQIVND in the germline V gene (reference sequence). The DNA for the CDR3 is TGTGCCAGTAGAATCCTCGCACCCGGGGGAACTGGAAACACCATATATTTT. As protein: CASRILAPGGTGNTIYF.

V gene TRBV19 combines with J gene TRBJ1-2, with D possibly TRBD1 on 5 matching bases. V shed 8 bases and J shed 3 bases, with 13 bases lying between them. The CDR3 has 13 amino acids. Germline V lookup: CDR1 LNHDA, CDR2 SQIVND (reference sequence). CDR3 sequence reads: CASAIREYYGYTF. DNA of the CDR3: TGTGCCAGTGCGATCAGGGAATACTATGGCTACACCTTC.

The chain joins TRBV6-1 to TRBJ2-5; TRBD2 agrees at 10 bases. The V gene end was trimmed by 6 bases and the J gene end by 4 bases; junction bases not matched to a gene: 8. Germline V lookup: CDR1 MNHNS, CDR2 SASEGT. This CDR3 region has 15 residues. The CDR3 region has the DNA TGTGCCAGCAGACGACTAGCGGGCTTGTCAGAGACCCAGTACTTC. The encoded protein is CASRRLAGLSETQYF.

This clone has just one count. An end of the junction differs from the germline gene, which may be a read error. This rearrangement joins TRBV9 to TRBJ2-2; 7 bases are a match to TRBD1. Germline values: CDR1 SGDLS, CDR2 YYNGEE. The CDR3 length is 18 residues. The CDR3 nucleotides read TGTGCCGGCAGCGTAAGGACAGGACCTTTCGCGAACACCGGGGAGCTGTTTTTT. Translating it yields CAGSVRTGPFANTGELFF.

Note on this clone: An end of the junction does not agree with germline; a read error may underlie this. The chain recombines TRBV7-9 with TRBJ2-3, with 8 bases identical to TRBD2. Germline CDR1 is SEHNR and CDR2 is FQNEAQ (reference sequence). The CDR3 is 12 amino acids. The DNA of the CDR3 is TGTTCCAGCAGCCCATCCCGGGAGGGGCCGTATTTT. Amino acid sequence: CSSSPSREGPYF.

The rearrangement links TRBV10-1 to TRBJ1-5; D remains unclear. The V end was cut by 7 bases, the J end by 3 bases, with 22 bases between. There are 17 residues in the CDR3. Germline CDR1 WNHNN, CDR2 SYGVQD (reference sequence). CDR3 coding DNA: TGCGCCAGCATTAAGGCAATGTCAGGCGAAATCAATCAGCCCCAGCATTTT. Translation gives CASIKAMSGEINQPQHF.

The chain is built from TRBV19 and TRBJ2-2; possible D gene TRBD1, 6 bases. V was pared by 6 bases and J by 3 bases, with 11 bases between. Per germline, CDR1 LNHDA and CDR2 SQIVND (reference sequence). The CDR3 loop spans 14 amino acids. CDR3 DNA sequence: TGTGCCAGTAGGAGGACAGATCACACCGGGGAGCTGTTTTTT. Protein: CASRRTDHTGELFF.

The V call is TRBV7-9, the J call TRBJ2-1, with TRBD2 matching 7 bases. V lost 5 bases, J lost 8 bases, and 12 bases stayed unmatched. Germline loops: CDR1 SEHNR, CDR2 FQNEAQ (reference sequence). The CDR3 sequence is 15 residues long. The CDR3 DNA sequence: TGTGCCAGCAGCACGCTCTGGGGGGGGAAAGATGAGCAGTTCTTC. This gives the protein CASSTLWGGKDEQFF.

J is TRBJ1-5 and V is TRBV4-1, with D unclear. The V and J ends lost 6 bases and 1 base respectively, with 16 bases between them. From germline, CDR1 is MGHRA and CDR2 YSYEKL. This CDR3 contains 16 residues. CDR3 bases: TGCGCCAGCAGGTCACAATTTCTTATGAGCAATCAGCCCCAGCATTTT. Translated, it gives CASRSQFLMSNQPQHF.

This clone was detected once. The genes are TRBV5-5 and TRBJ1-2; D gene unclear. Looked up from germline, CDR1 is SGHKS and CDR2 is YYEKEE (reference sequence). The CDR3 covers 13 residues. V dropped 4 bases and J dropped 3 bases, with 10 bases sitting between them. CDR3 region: CASSVKTDYGYTF. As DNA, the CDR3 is TGTGCCAGCAGCGTGAAGACTGACTATGGCTACACCTTC.

The CDR3 bases are TGTGCCAGCAGCTTATCGACAGGGGGCACCGGGGAGCTGTTTTTT. Residues: CASSLSTGGTGELFF. This rearrangement joins TRBV11-3 to TRBJ2-2, with 9 bases that match TRBD1. With 2 bases clipped from V and 4 bases from J, the junction kept 2 bases outside the gene matches. Germline values: CDR1 SGHNT, CDR2 YENEEA. There are 15 residues in the CDR3.

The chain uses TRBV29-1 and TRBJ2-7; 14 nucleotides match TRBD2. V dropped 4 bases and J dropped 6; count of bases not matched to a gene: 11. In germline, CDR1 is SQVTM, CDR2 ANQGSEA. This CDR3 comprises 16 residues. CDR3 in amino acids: CSVAVPGTSGRGEQYF. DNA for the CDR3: TGCAGCGTTGCTGTTCCCGGGACTAGCGGGAGAGGCGAGCAGTACTTC.

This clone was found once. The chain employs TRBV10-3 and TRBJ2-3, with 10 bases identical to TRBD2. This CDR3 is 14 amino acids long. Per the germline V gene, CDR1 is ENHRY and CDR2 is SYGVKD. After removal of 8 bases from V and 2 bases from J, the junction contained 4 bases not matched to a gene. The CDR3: CAIGLAGDTDTQYF. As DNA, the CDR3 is TGTGCCATCGGGCTAGCGGGGGACACAGATACGCAGTATTTT.

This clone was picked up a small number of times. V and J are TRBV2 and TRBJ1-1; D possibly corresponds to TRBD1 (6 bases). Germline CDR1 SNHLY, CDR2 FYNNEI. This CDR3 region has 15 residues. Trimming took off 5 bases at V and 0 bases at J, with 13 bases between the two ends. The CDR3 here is CASSPRTAMNTEAFF. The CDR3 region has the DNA TGTGCCAGCAGTCCACGGACAGCTATGAACACTGAAGCTTTCTTT.

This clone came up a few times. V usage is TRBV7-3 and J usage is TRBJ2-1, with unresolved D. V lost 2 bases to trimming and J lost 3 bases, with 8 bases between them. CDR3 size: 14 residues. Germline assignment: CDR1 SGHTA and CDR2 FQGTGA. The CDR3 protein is CASSLGSSYNEQFF. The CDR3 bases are TGTGCCAGCAGCTTAGGCTCTAGCTACAATGAGCAGTTCTTC. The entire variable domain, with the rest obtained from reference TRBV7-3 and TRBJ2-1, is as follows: GAGVSQTPSNKVTEKGKYVELRCDPISGHTALYWYRQSLGQGPEFLIYFQGTGAADDSGLPNDRFFAVRPEGSVSTLKIQRTERGDSAVYLCASSLGSSYNEQFFGPGTRLTVL.

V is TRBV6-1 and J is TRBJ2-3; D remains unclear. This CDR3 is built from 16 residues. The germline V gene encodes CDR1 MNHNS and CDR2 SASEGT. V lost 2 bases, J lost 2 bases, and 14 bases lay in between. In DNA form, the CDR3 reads TGTGCCAGCAGTGAATTTGTAAGGAGCTACACAGATACGCAGTATTTT. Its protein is CASSEFVRSYTDTQYF.